The TCR beta chain under discussion was sequenced for a study of blood T cell repertoires in COVID-19. On the study more broadly: Acute and convalescent COVID-19 specimens originated in the United States, Italy and Spain.

Clones were read by immunoSEQ multiplex PCR, and TCRdb kept only the in-frame ones, dropping some. The sample records around 180,000 clones, 70% to 90% being singletons. The CDR3 has 16 amino acids. Per germline, CDR1 SEHNR and CDR2 FQNEAQ (reference sequence). V dropped 4 bases and J dropped 7 bases, with 17 bases sitting between them. This clone appeared a few times. The chain carries TRBV7-9 and TRBJ1-6, with D perhaps TRBD1 (6 bases). Sequenced sample: peripheral blood. The sequence came from a person aged 70 to 80 with COVID-19, enrolled during active disease. DNA for the CDR3: TGTGCCAGCAGCTACAACACAGGGAGCCGAAATTCACCCCTCCACTTT. Amino acid sequence: CASSYNTGSRNSPLHF. Using reference TRBV7-9 and TRBJ1-6 for the parts outside the CDR3, the full variable domain is DTGVSQNPRHKITKRGQNVTFRCDPISEHNRLYWYRQTLGQGPEFLTYFQNEAQLEKSRLLSDRFSAERPKGSFSTLEIQRTEQGDSAMYLCASSYNTGSRNSPLHFGNGTRLTVT.